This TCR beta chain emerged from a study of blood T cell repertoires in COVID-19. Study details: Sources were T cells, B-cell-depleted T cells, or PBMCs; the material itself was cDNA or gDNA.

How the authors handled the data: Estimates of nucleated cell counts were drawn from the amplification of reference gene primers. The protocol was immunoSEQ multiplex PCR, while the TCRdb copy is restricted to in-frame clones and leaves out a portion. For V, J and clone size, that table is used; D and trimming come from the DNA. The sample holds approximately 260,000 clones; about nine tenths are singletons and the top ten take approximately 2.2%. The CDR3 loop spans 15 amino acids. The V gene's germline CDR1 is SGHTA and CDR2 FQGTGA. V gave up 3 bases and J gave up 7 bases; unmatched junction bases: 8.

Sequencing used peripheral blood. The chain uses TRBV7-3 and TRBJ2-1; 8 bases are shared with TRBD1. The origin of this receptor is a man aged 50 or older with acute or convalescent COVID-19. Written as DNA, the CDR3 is TGTGCCAGCAGCTTCCGGGACAGGCGGATGAATGAGCAGTTCTTC. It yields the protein CASSFRDRRMNEQFF.